This T cell receptor (beta chain) was observed in a study of tumor-infiltrating lymphocytes in primary liver carcinoma (dated by TCRdb to 2016 to 2017). For the study in its entirety: Between November 2015 and March 2016, five patients in China with histopathologically diagnosed primary liver carcinoma had surgical resection. Of the five patients (three men and two women, aged 30 to 69 years), four had hepatocellular carcinoma and one had combined HCC and intrahepatic cholangiocarcinoma. The five patients had tumors of stage T1-T3 N0M0, with maximum diameters ranging from about 4 to 11 cm. Roughly 3.5 to 7.5 million productive TCRbeta reads were obtained per sample, and no significant difference in read depth was found between tissue types. The study combined TCRbeta repertoire sequencing, expression microarrays and whole-exome sequencing across five regions of each liver tumor, with adjacent normal tissue and blood. A total of about 35 specimens from 5 patients underwent TCRbeta repertoire sequencing, comprising some 25 tumor regions, 5 adjacent noncancerous liver tissues and 5 peripheral blood samples. High reproducibility was observed for the technical replicate repertoires, with mean shared-clone rates approximately 0.9 and correlation coefficients above 0.95. General study outcomes and caveats: Only the TCR beta chain was sequenced, so true repertoire diversity is likely underestimated because unpaired alpha chains were not captured. With just a handful of patients in the study, the authors point out that the findings should be validated in a larger study. Consistent with antigen-driven expansion, pairs of tumor regions showed higher repertoire overlap (mean roughly 36%) than either tumor-adjacent pairs (about 17%) or tumor-blood pairs (approximately 15%). Because the samples were bulk and unsorted, CD4+ and CD8+ T cell repertoires could not be compared. The top 250 clones made up a significantly larger repertoire fraction in tumors than in blood (p = 0.039).

The CDR3 covers 15 residues, taking in both the cysteine and the phenylalanine. The retained sequence is limited to the CDR3, 45 bases, with the frame set at the first base. Ends trimmed: V by 0 bases, J by 8 bases; bases unmatched to a gene: 8. The germline V gene (reference sequence) sets CDR1 to LNHNV and CDR2 to YYDKDF. TRIzol reagent was used to extract blood RNA from unsorted whole blood, while the DNeasy Blood & Tissue kit provided the germline DNA. At the time of sampling, the patients were treatment-naive and had chronic HBV infection. Around 4 milliliters of peripheral blood were collected into K2EDTA tubes before surgery. With respect to this clonotype: Its antigen specificity is not known. One base away there is no much larger clone; base qualities are not given.

Using a constant-region primer and ProtoScript II reverse transcriptase, TCRbeta-specific cDNA was reverse-transcribed from about 540 ng total RNA. TCRbeta libraries were built with three nested multiplex PCR rounds, a slightly modified ARM-PCR procedure. Multiplex TRBV1-TRBV30 forward primers and a Cbeta reverse primer were used in the first two PCR rounds, each of which was run for roughly 9 cycles. A final 25-cycle PCR with Deep VentR polymerase added sample barcodes and Illumina adapters. Before sequencing, amplicons of 200-500 bp were gel-purified using a QIAquick gel extraction kit. The TCRbeta amplicons were sequenced with 250-bp paired-end reads on an Illumina HiSeq 2500. The paper's data handling went like this. Quality trimming of reads was performed with Trimmomatic v0.33, and paired reads were merged with FLASH v1.2.11 so that full CDR3 sequences could be recovered. V, D and J germline segments were assigned to the rearranged TCRbeta sequences using MiGEC v1.2.1b. Clonotype statistics and Shannon-Wiener diversity indices were calculated with VDJtools v1.0.0. Except for diversity analysis, only each sample's 250 most abundant clonotypes were used in subsequent analyses to reduce sampling bias. The public reads were run again by TCRdb, first through fastp at Q25 and then through MiXCR, and only productive beta chains were kept. Entries that share a CDR3 protein sequence are merged under the most common genes and DNA. The V and J calls were determined by TCRdb, not by the authors. A total of hundreds of thousands of distinct CDR3 sequences appear in this sample, 60% to 80% of them only once. The top ten clones comprise roughly 8.6% of the sample.

The sequenced sample consisted of peripheral blood. This clonotype originated in a man aged 35 to 55 with primary liver carcinoma and hepatitis B virus infection. The rearranged chain carries TRBV15 and TRBJ2-3; 7 of the junction bases match TRBD2. The sequenced DNA: TGTGCCACCAGCAGAGATCGCGCTTCGGGAGGTACGCAGTATTTT. It specifies CATSRDRASGGTQYF.